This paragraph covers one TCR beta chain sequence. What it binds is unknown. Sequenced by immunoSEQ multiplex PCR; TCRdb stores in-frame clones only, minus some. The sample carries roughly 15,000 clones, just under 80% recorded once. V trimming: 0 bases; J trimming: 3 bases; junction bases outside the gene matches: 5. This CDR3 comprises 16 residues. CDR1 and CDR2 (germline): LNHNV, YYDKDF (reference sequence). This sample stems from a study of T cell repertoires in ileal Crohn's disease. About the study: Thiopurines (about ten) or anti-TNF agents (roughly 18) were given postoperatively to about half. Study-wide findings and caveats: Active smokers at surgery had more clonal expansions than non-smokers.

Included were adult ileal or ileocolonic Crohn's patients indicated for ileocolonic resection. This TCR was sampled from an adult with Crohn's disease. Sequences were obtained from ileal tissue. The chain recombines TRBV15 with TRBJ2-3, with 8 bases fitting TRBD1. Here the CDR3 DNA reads TGTGCCACCAGCAGAGATGGCAGGGGGCAAACAGATACGCAGTATTTT. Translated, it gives CATSRDGRGQTDTQYF.